These T cell receptor beta chains were read from a single sample in a study of identical twins. TCRdb processed the 5' RACE reads anew with MiXCR; each CDR3 protein has one entry. The table has hundreds of thousands of distinct CDR3 sequences, around 20% seen once. This sample was shared with a second study, whose subject was T cells expressing NK-cell markers.

Sequenced material: PBMCs. The origin of the receptors is a woman between 18 and 29 years old in good health. Both conserved end residues are part of each CDR3. D genes are given only for firm matches. Clone size, where shown, is once, few, many, or a class for clones that have expanded.

D	size	V	J	DNA	CDR3
TRBD1	-	TRBV15	TRBJ2-1	TGTGCAGCCTCAGGGGGCATCAATGAGCAGTTCTTC	CAASGGINEQFF
-	-	TRBV19	TRBJ2-5	TGTGCCAGTAGTATCCAGGGGCAAGAGACCCAGTACTTC	CASSIQGQETQYF
TRBD2	few	TRBV5-5	TRBJ2-1	TGTGCCAGCAGCACCTTAGCGGGAGATTGGGCTGAGCAGTTCTTC	CASSTLAGDWAEQFF
-	many	TRBV12-3/TRBV12-4	TRBJ1-5	TGTGCCAGCAGAAGGGGTAGCAATCAGCCCCAGCATTTT	CASRRGSNQPQHF
-	many	TRBV20-1	TRBJ2-5	TGCAGTGTCGAACAGGGAGGCGCGGAGACCCAGTACTTC	CSVEQGGAETQYF
TRBD2	-	TRBV20-1	TRBJ2-7	TGCAGTGCCACAACTAGCGGGAGGGCCTACGAGCAGTACTTC	CSATTSGRAYEQYF
-	few	TRBV25-1	TRBJ1-1	TGTGCCAGCAGAGGGGTAGAGGGGTACGAAGCTTTCTTT	CASRGVEGYEAFF
TRBD1	few	TRBV6-1	TRBJ1-5	TGTGCCAGCAGTCGCGACAGGGCTAGCAATCAGCCCCAGCATTTT	CASSRDRASNQPQHF
TRBD2	-	TRBV11-2	TRBJ2-1	TGTGCCAGCAGCTTACGGGGCGGGTCAGCGGGAGGTAGGAATGAGCAGTTCTTC	CASSLRGGSAGGRNEQFF
TRBD2	many	TRBV12-3/TRBV12-4	TRBJ2-2	TGTGCCAGCATACAGCGGGAGAGGGGGACCGGGGAGCTGTTTTTT	CASIQRERGTGELFF
-	many	TRBV5-1	TRBJ1-2	TGCGCCAGCTCTTGGGGTATGATAGACTATGGCTACACCTTC	CASSWGMIDYGYTF
TRBD1	many	TRBV29-1	TRBJ1-5	TGCAGCGTTCGGACAGGGGATAGCAATCAGCCCCAGCATTTT	CSVRTGDSNQPQHF
-	-	TRBV7-2	TRBJ1-2	TGTGCCAGCAGCACCGGGGGGTCTAACTATGGCTACACCTTC	CASSTGGSNYGYTF
TRBD1	-	TRBV5-1	TRBJ1-1	TGCGCCAGCAGCTTGGAACGGACAGGGGGCACTGAAGCTTTCTTT	CASSLERTGGTEAFF